This T cell receptor beta chain was captured by sequencing in a study of blood T cell repertoires in COVID-19. V was clipped by 6 bases and J by 5 bases; unmatched bases: 7. This CDR3 has 14 residues. Germline V gives CDR1 LGHNT, CDR2 FRNRAP. The assay was immunoSEQ multiplex PCR, and TCRdb's table has in-frame clones only and misses some. The sample holds some 95,000 clones, nearly 90% seen once. The sequence was collected from a man aged 65 to 85 with acute or convalescent COVID-19. The rearrangement links TRBV12-5 to TRBJ2-1; 7 bases are a match to TRBD1. Specimen: peripheral blood. The CDR3 protein is CASGTGTDDNEQFF. The CDR3 coding sequence is TGTGCTAGTGGGACCGGGACAGATGACAATGAGCAGTTCTTC.